The clone carrying this T cell receptor (beta chain) occurred a few times. Its specificity is not known. The sample belongs to a study of beta chain features in type 1 diabetes. Regarding the study as a whole: When Type 1 diabetes patients were examined, their TCRB CDR3s proved moderately but significantly shorter in all four CD4+ subsets. A closer apparent resemblance between naive, central memory and Treg TCRB repertoires was seen in patients than in healthy donors.

Investigators reverse transcribed all isolated RNA, so they sequenced expressed TCRB transcripts. Sequencing was performed with immunoSEQ multiplex PCR; in TCRdb, only in-frame clones are kept and a portion is missing. The table includes approximately 360,000 clones, 10% to 15% detected once. V lost 0 bases and J lost 10, with 17 bases in between. This CDR3 has 15 amino acids. Germline V CDR1 and CDR2: SGHNT, YYREEE (reference sequence). Sorting based on CD45RO/CCR7/CD25/CD127/CD95/CD27 separated CD4+ naive, central memory, regulatory and stem cell-like memory cells. The clonotype comes from a woman between 18 and 29 years old with type 1 diabetes. The specimen sequenced was naive CD4+ T cells from blood. The chain carries TRBV5-4 and TRBJ1-5; possible D gene TRBD1, 5 bases. The CDR3 DNA follows: TGTGCCAGCAGCTTGGGCGGGGCCGCGGATTCACCCCAGCATTTT. Translated, it gives CASSLGGAADSPQHF.